The table lists the clone carrying this T cell receptor (beta chain) with many counts. Its specificity is not known. MiXCR was run by TCRdb on the RACE reads, yielding one entry per CDR3 protein. The sample carries about 360,000 distinct CDR3 sequences, 5.5% to 8% recorded once. Germline V CDR1 and CDR2: LGHNA, YSLEER. V was shortened by 0 bases and J by 0 bases, with 9 bases between the two germline ends. The CDR3 has 15 residues. These data belong to a study of human T cells and chemical hapten exposure. Whole-study context: The sensitizing agent was 2% DPC, placed on roughly 2 cm by roughly 2 cm of upper inner arm skin.

This sample's time point: patch test 1, 2 weeks after DPC sensitization. Sample treatment: therapeutic diphenylcyclopropenone sensitization with weekly scalp DPC. Study results and limitations: With alopecia, donors may have immune responses unlike healthy people's. Large CDR3 similarity clusters arose significantly more often from expanded TCRs than from controls.

This clonotype was obtained from a woman under 30 with alopecia areata. Some clones in this sample may be carry-over from other donors' samples. The genes are TRBV4-3 and TRBJ2-7; D is unclear. The sequenced sample was whole blood, obtained in connection with sensitization to the hapten diphenylcyclopropenone (DPC). The CDR3 loop reads CASSQDLLSSYEQYF. The CDR3 DNA reads as TGCGCCAGCAGCCAAGATCTGTTGAGCTCCTACGAGCAGTACTTC.